This T cell receptor (beta chain) stems from a study of blood T cell repertoires in COVID-19. Study background: Acute-phase and convalescent COVID-19 samples originated in the United States, Italy and Spain. The analysed material was cDNA or gDNA that came from T cells, B-cell-depleted T cells, or PBMCs.

Authors' processing steps: Reference gene primer amplification gave nucleated cell count estimates. Only in-frame clones appear in the TCRdb table, and some are missing; sequencing was by immunoSEQ multiplex PCR. V and J calls plus clone size are reproduced from that table; the DNA served to infer D and trimming. The sample contains 150,000 to 200,000 clones, about 88% of which appear only once. The germline gives CDR1 SNHLY, CDR2 FYNNEI. V was shortened by 10 bases and J by 0 bases, with 13 bases between the two germline ends. The CDR3 is made up of 14 amino acids. The chain links TRBV2 to TRBJ2-1; weak D call: TRBD2 (6 bases). The receptor was derived from a woman over 75 in a cohort sampled during active or convalescent COVID-19. Specimen: peripheral blood. CDR3 coding DNA: TGTGCCACTTTGAGGGGACTCTCCTACAATGAGCAGTTCTTC. It yields the protein CATLRGLSYNEQFF.